The clone carrying this T cell receptor (delta chain) is labeled as large. At the DNA level, this CDR3 is encoded by other sequences in the same sample as well. There are 16 residues in the CDR3. Trimming shortened V by 0 bases and J by 5 bases, and 18 bases separated the two germline ends. Germline V gene data show CDR1 as GEAIGNYY and CDR2 as EKD. The data originate from a study of gamma-delta chains in newborns, infants, children. About the study: Innate gammadelta T cells reportedly expand polyclonally right after birth, driven by microbial exposure, per the title.

TCRdb re-identified clones in the reads via CATT. The table includes 1,500 to 2,000 delta-chain clones, 41% detected once. This sequence was found in a child who had a fever. The sequenced sample consisted of blood. This chain connects TRDV2 to TRDJ1; D remains unclear. CDR3 sequence: CACDTIIPRAGDKLIF. DNA for the CDR3: TGTGCCTGTGACACCATAATACCTCGGGCGGGGGATAAACTCATCTTT.